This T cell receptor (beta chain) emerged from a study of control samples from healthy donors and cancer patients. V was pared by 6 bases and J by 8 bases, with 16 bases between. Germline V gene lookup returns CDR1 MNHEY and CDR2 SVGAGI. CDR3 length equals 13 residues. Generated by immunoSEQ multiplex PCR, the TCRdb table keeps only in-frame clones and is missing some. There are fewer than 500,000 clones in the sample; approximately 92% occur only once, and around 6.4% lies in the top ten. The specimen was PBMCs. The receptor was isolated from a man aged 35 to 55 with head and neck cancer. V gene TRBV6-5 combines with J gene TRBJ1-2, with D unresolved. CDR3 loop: CASSPRPASGYTF. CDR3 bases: TGTGCCAGCAGCCCGAGACCAGCAAGCGGCTACACCTTC.